This T cell receptor (beta chain) was recorded in a study of regulatory T cells in long-lasting Graves disease. Study results and limitations: TCR diversity was lower in persistent Graves' patients (versus newly diagnosed ones). TRBV28, TRBJ1-2 and TRBJ2-5 were favored in persistent disease.

Sequencing libraries for TCR beta were prepared with iRepertoire HTBI primers and Arm-PCR of CDR3 regions. TCRdb fed the multiplex PCR reads into MiXCR, producing one record per CDR3 protein. The sample carries around 360,000 distinct CDR3 sequences, 15% to 20% recorded once. V gave up 5 bases and J gave up 7 bases; unmatched junction bases: 5. CDR3 length: 14 residues. Germline V lookup: CDR1 SGHTA, CDR2 FQGTGA. To note about this clonotype: The antigen is unknown. With a far larger clone one base away, a read error is the likely cause.

The time point here: newly diagnosed GD, antithyroid drugs for less than 3 months. PBMC RNA was the source of the TCR library. American Thyroid Association guidelines were used to diagnose Graves' disease. The sample was also linked to a second study, of T cells in Graves' hyperthyroidism and ophthalmopathy. According to that study: Uncontrolled infection, other autoimmune disease, pregnancy or lactation excluded patients.

The chain combines TRBV7-3 with TRBJ1-5; 10 bases align to TRBD1. The sequencing here drew on peripheral blood mononuclear cells (PBMCs), taken at new diagnosis, from a patient treated with antithyroid drugs. This receptor was identified in a woman under 30 with Graves disease. CDR3 sequence: CASSPDRGPQPQHF. The CDR3 DNA reads TGTGCCAGCAGCCCCGACAGGGGGCCACAGCCCCAGCATTTT.